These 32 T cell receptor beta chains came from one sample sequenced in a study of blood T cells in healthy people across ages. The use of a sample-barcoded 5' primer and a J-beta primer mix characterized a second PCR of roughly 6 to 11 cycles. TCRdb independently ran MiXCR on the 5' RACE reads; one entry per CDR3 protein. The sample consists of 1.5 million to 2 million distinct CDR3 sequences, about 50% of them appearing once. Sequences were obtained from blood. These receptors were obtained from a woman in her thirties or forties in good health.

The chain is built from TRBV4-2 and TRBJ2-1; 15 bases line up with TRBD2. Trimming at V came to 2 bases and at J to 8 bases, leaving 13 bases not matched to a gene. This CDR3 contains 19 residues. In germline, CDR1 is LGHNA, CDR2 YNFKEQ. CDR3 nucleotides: TGTGCCAGCAGCCAACCCGGGACTAGCGGGGGGTTCGGAATCGATGAGCAGTTCTTC. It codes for CASSQPGTSGGFGIDEQFF.

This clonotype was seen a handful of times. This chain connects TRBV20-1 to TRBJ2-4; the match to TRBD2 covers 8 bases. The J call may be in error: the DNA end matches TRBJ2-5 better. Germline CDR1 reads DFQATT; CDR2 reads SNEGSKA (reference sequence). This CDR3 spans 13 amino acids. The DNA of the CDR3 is TGCAGTGCTCCCCGACTAGCGTTAGAGACCCAGTACTTC. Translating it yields CSAPRLALETQYF.

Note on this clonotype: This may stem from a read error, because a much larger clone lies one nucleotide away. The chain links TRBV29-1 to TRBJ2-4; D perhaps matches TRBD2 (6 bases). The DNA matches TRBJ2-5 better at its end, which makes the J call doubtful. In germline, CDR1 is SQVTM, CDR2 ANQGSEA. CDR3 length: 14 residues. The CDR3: CSVGRTRNEETQYF. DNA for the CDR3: TGCAGCGTGGGGAGGACTCGAAATGAAGAGACCCAGTACTTC.

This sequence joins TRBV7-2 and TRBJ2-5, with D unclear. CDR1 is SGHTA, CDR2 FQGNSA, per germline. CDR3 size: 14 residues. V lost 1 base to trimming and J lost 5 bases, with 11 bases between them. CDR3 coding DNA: TGTGCCAGCAGCTTAGTAATGTTACGGGAGACCCAGTACTTC. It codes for CASSLVMLRETQYF.

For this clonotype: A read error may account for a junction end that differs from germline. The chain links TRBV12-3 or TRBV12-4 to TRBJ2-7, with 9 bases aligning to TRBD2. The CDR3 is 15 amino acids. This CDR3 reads CASSLSGGPSCEQYF. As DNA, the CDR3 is TGTGCCAGCAGTTTGAGCGGGGGGCCCTCCTGCGAGCAGTACTTC.

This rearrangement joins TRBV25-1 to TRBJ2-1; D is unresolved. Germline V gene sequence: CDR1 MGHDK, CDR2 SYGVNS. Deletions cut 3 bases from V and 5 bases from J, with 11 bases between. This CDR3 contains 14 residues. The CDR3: CASSDHGVDNEQFF. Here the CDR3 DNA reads TGTGCCAGCAGTGATCATGGGGTGGACAATGAGCAGTTCTTC.

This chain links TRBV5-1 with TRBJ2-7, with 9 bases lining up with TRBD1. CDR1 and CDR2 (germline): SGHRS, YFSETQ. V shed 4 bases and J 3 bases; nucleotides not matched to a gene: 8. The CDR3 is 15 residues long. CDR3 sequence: CASSTGQGSGYEQYF. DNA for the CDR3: TGCGCCAGCAGCACCGGACAGGGGTCGGGCTACGAGCAGTACTTC.

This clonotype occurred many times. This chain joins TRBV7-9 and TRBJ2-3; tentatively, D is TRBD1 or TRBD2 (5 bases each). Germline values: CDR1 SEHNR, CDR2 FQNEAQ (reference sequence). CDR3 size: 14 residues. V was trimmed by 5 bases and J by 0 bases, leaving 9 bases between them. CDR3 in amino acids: CASSHRDSTDTQYF. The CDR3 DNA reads TGTGCCAGCAGCCACCGGGACAGCACAGATACGCAGTATTTT.

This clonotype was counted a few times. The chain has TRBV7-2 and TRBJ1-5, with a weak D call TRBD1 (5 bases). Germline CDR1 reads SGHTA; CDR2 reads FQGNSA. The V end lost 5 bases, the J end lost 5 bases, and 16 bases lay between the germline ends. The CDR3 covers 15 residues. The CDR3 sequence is CASSPTTEPDQPQHF. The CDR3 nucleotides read TGTGCCAGCAGCCCTACGACAGAGCCTGATCAGCCCCAGCATTTT.

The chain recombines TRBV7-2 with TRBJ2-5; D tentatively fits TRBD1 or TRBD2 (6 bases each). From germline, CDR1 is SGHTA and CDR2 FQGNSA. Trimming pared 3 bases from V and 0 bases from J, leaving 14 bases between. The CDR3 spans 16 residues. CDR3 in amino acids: CASSFRRGLHQETQYF. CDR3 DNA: TGTGCCAGCAGCTTTCGACGGGGGCTCCACCAAGAGACCCAGTACTTC.

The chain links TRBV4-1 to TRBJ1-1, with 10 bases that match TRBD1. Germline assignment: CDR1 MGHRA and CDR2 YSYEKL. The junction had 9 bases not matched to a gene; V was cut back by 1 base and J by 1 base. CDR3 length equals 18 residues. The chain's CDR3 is CASSQGGQGPGSNTEAFF. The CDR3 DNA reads TGCGCCAGCAGCCAAGGGGGACAGGGGCCGGGATCGAACACTGAAGCTTTCTTT.

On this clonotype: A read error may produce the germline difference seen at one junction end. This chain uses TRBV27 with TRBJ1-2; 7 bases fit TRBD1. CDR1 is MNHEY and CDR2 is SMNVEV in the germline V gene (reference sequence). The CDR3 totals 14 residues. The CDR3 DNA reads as TGTGTCAGCAGTTCAGACAGAGGGGGCGATGGCTACACCTTC. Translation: CVSSSDRGGDGYTF.

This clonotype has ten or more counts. CDR3: CASSFDRVRSEQFF. CDR3 nucleotides: TGTGCCAGCAGCTTCGACAGGGTGAGAAGTGAGCAGTTCTTC. V usage is TRBV11-3 and J usage is TRBJ2-1, with TRBD1 matching over 7 bases. J was trimmed by 9 bases and V by 3 bases; bases with no gene match: 8. Germline V lookup: CDR1 SGHNT, CDR2 YENEEA. The CDR3 has 14 residues. The full variable domain, in which reference TRBV11-3 and TRBJ2-1 provide the parts outside the CDR3, is EAGVVQSPRYKIIEKKQPVAFWCNPISGHNTLYWYLQNLGQGPELLIRYENEEAVDDSQLPKDRFSAERLKGVDSTLKIQPAELGDSAVYLCASSFDRVRSEQFFGPGTRLTVL.

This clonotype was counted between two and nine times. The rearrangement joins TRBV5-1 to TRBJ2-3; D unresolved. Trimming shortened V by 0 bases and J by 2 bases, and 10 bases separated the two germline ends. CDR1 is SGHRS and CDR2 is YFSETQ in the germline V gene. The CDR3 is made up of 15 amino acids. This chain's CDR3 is CASSLAESFTDTQYF. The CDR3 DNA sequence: TGCGCCAGCAGCTTGGCAGAGAGCTTCACAGATACGCAGTATTTT.

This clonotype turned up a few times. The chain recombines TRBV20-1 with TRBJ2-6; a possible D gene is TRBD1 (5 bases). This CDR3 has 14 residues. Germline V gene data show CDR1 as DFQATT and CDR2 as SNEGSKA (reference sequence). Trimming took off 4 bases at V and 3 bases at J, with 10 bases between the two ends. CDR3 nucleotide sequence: TGCAGTGCTATCAAACAGGATGGGGCCAACGTCCTGACTTTC. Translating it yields CSAIKQDGANVLTF.

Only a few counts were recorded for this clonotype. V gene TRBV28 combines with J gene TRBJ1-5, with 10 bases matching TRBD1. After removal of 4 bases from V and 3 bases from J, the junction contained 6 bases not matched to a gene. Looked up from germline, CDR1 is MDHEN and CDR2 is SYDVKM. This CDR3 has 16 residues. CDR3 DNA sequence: TGTGCCAGCAGTTCCCCGGGACAGGGGATCAATCAGCCCCAGCATTTT. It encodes CASSSPGQGINQPQHF.

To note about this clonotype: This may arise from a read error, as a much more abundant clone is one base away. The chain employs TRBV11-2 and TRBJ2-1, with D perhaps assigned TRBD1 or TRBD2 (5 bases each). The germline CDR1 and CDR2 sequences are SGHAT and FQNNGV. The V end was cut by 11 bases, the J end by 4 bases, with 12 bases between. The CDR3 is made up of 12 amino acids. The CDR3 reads CAGRGGYNEQFF. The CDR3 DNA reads TGTGCCGGCCGGGGCGGATACAATGAGCAGTTCTTC.

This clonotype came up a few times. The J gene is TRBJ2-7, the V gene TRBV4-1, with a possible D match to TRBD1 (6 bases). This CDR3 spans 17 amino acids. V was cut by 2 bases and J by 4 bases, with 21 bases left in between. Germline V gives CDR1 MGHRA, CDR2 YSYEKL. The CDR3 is CASSQSPGRGQSYEQYF. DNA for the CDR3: TGCGCCAGCAGCCAATCCCCGGGACGGGGACAATCATACGAGCAGTACTTC.

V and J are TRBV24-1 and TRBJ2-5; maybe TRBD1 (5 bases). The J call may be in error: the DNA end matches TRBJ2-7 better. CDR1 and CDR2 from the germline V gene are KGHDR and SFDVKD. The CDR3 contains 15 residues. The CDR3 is CATSRSSAGKDEQYF. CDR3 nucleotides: TGTGCCACCAGTCGATCGTCGGCAGGGAAAGACGAGCAGTACTTC.

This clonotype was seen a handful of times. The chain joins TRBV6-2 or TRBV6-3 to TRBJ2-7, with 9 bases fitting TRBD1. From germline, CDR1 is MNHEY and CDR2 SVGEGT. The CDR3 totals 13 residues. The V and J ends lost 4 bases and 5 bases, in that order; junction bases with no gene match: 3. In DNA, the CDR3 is TGTGCCAGCAGTTCACAGGGGGCCCACGAGCAGTACTTC. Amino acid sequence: CASSSQGAHEQYF.

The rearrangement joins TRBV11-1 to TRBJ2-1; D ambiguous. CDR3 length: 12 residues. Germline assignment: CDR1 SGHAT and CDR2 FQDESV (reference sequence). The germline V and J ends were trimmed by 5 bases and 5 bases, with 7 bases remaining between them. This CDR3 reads CASSQRHNEQFF. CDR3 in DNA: TGTGCCAGCAGCCAAAGGCACAATGAGCAGTTCTTC. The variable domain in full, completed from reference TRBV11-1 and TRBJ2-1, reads EAEVAQSPRYKITEKSQAVAFWCDPISGHATLYWYRQILGQGPELLVQFQDESVVDDSQLPKDRFSAERLKGVDSTLKIQPAELGDSAMYLCASSQRHNEQFFGPGTRLTVL.

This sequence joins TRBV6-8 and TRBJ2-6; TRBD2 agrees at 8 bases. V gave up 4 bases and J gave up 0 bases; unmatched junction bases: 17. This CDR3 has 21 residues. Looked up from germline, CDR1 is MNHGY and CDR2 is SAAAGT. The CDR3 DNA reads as TGTGCCAGCAGTTCTACGGGACTAGTCACCCCTTATGGCTCTGGGGCCAACGTCCTGACTTTC. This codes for CASSSTGLVTPYGSGANVLTF.

The CDR3 here is CASSHRTGLADTDTQYF. In DNA form, the CDR3 reads TGCGCCAGCAGCCATAGGACGGGACTAGCGGACACAGATACGCAGTATTTT. The chain links TRBV4-1 to TRBJ2-3, with TRBD2 identical over 11 bases. Looked up from germline, CDR1 is MGHRA and CDR2 is YSYEKL. This CDR3 has 17 residues. Trimming at V came to 3 bases and at J to 2 bases, leaving 7 bases not matched to a gene.

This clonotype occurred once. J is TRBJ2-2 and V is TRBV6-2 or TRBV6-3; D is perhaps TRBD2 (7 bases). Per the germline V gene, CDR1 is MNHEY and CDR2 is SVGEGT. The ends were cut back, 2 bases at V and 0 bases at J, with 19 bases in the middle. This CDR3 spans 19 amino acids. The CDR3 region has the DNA TGTGCCAGCAGTTACCTCTCGCGGGGGCACCTCGCGAACACCGGGGAGCTGTTTTTT. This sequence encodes CASSYLSRGHLANTGELFF.

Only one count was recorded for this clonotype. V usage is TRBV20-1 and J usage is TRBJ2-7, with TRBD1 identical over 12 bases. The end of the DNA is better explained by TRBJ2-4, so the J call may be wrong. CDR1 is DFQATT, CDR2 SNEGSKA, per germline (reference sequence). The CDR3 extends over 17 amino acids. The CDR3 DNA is TGCAGTGCTTCGGGGACAGGGGGCGACGCACCCAAAAACATTCAGTACTTC. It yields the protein CSASGTGGDAPKNIQYF.

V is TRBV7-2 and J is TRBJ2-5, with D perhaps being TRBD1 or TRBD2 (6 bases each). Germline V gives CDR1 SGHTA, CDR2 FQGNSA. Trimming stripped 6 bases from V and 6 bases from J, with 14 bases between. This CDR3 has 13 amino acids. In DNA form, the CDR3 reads TGTGCCAGCAGTGCAACAGGGAGGCAGACCCAGTACTTC. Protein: CASSATGRQTQYF.

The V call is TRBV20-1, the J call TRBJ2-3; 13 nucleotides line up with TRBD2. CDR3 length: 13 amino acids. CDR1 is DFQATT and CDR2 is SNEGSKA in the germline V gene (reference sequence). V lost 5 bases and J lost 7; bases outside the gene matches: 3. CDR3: CSAGTSGANTQYF. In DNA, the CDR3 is TGCAGTGCTGGGACTAGCGGGGCTAATACGCAGTATTTT.

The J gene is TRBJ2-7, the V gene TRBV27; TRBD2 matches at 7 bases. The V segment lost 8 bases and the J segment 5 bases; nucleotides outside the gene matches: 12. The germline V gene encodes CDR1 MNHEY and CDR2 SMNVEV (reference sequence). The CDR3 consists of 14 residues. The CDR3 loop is CASALGRGRDEQYF. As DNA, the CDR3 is TGTGCCAGCGCGCTTGGGAGGGGAAGGGACGAGCAGTACTTC.

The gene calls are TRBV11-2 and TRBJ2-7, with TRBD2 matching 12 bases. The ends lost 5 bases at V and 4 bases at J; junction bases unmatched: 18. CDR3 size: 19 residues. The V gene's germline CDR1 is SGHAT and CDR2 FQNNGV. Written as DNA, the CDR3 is TGTGCCAGCAGCCAAATAAGGACTAGCGGGGATAATCTGGGATACGAGCAGTACTTC. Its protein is CASSQIRTSGDNLGYEQYF.

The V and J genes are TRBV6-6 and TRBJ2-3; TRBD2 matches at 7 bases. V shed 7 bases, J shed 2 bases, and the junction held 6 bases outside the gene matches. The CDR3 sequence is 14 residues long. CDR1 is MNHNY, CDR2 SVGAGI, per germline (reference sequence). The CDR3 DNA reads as TGTGCCAGCAACTTACTAGCGTTCACAGATACGCAGTATTTT. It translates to CASNLLAFTDTQYF.

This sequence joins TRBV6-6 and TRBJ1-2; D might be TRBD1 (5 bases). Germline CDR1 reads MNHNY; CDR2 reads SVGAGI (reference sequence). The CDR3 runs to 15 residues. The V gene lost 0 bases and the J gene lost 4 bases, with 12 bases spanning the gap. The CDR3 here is CASSYSPQGGYGYTF. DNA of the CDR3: TGTGCCAGCAGTTACTCGCCCCAGGGTGGCTATGGCTACACCTTC.

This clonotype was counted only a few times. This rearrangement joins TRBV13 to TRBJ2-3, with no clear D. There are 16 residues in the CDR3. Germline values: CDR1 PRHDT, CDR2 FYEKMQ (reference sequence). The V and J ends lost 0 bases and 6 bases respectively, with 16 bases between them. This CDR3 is CASSLGRPIVLDTQYF. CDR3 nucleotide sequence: TGTGCCAGCAGCTTAGGTAGGCCCATCGTCCTGGATACGCAGTATTTT. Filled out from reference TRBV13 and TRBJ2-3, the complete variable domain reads AAGVIQSPRHLIKEKRETATLKCYPIPRHDTVYWYQQGPGQDPQFLISFYEKMQSDKGSIPDRFSAQQFSDYHSELNMSSLELGDSALYFCASSLGRPIVLDTQYFGPGTRLTVL.